This T cell receptor beta chain emerged from a study of cytomegalovirus exposure and HLA in healthy donors. TCRdb's copy holds only in-frame clones and misses some; the assay was immunoSEQ multiplex PCR. There are 200,000 or so clones in the sample; roughly 84% occur only once, and under 7.5% lies in the top ten. The V segment lost 5 bases and the J segment 6 bases; nucleotides outside the gene matches: 6. The V gene's germline CDR1 is LGHNA and CDR2 YSLEER. This CDR3 is 13 amino acids long. Material: PBMCs. The receptor's source is a man aged 18 to 35 in good health and CMV-seropositive. The gene calls are TRBV4-3 and TRBJ1-2; TRBD1 matches 7 bases. The DNA of the CDR3 is TGCGCCAGCAGCAGACGACAGGGAGATGGCTACACCTTC. This translates into CASSRRQGDGYTF.